The 5 T cell receptor beta chains listed next were all sequenced from one sample in a study of blood T cell repertoires in COVID-19. The table came from immunoSEQ multiplex PCR; TCRdb's copy has only in-frame clones and leaves some out. Found here are 250,000 to 300,000 clones, about nine tenths of them singletons; the top ten hold roughly 2.1%. The sequenced sample was peripheral blood. These TCRs come from a man aged 45 to 65 with acute or convalescent COVID-19.

This sequence joins TRBV2 and TRBJ2-1; D perhaps matches TRBD2 (7 bases). Trimming removed 2 bases at V and 4 bases at J, with 18 bases between. The CDR3 contains 17 residues. Germline loops: CDR1 SNHLY, CDR2 FYNNEI. CDR3 amino acids: CASSERVRGGMYNEQFF. DNA for the CDR3: TGTGCCAGCAGTGAACGGGTGAGGGGGGGAATGTACAATGAGCAGTTCTTC. Supplemented by reference TRBV2 and TRBJ2-1, the full variable domain reads EPEVTQTPSHQVTQMGQEVILRCVPISNHLYFYWYRQILGQKVEFLVSFYNNEISEKSEIFDDQFSVERPDGSNFTLKIRSTKLEDSAMYFCASSERVRGGMYNEQFFGPGTRLTVL.

The J gene is TRBJ1-6, the V gene TRBV7-9, with D possibly being TRBD1 (5 bases). The germline V and J ends were trimmed by 1 base and 6 bases, with 10 bases remaining between them. CDR3 length: 15 residues. Germline assignment: CDR1 SEHNR and CDR2 FQNEAQ (reference sequence). The CDR3 DNA is TGTGCCAGCAGCTTAGAGGGGAATGGTAATTCACCCCTCCACTTT. This translates into CASSLEGNGNSPLHF.

This clone was observed a handful of times. This chain links TRBV15 with TRBJ2-2, with 7 bases lining up with TRBD2. J gave up 0 bases and V 1 base, and 5 bases lay outside the gene matches. Per germline, CDR1 LNHNV and CDR2 YYDKDF (reference sequence). CDR3 size: 17 residues. CDR3 region: CATSRGEGLTNTGELFF. CDR3 in DNA: TGTGCCACCAGCAGAGGGGAGGGACTGACGAACACCGGGGAGCTGTTTTTT.

The J gene is TRBJ1-4, the V gene TRBV3-1 (or the pseudogene TRBV3-2); D may be TRBD1 (5 bases). Germline CDR1 LGHDT, CDR2 YNNKEL (reference sequence). Trimming took 4 bases from V and 7 from J, leaving 7 bases between them. This CDR3 is built from 12 residues. The CDR3 DNA follows: TGTGCCAGCAGCCGAACAGGTGAAAAACTGTTTTTT. Protein sequence: CASSRTGEKLFF.

This clone is a singleton in its sample. The genes are TRBV12-5 and TRBJ2-3; 8 bases line up with TRBD2. In germline, CDR1 is LGHNT, CDR2 FRNRAP. The length of the CDR3 is 17 residues. V lost 6 bases to trimming and J lost 0 bases; unmatched junction nucleotides: 11. The CDR3 nucleotides are TGTGCTAGTGGCCCGGGGGGGGCTAGCGTAAGCACAGATACGCAGTATTTT. Translated, it gives CASGPGGASVSTDTQYF.